This T cell receptor beta chain was profiled in a study of vaccination and CD4 T cells after COVID-19. Study in general: The makeup of the convalescents was six males and four females, two of them Hispanic. The post-vaccine samples came a median approximately 75 days after dose two (range 14 to 241).

The CDR3 has 13 residues. V lost 6 bases and J 2 bases, leaving 8 bases between the germline ends. Treatment of the sample: roughly 11-day PBMC culture with coronavirus spike peptide pools or control peptides (ViraFEST assay). Each of days 3 and 7 saw half the medium replaced by fresh IL-2 medium. Sequencing of cultured CD4+ T cell DNA used the Oncomine TCR Beta short-read assay. TCRdb fed the PCR reads into MiXCR, producing one record per CDR3 protein. The sample records tens of thousands of distinct CDR3 sequences, 40% to 50% being singletons. Turning to this clonotype: Its specificity is unknown.

Sequences were derived from CD4+ T cells from blood, cultured in vitro, sampled before SARS-CoV-2 vaccination. This clonotype was sampled from a human donor who received a COVID-19 vaccine. The chain joins TRBV12-3 or TRBV12-4 to TRBJ1-3, with D uncertain. The CDR3 DNA is TGTGCCAGCAGCATGGCCCCTGGAAACACCATATATTTT. As protein: CASSMAPGNTIYF.